This TCR beta chain emerged from a study of T cell responses to AZD1222 COVID-19 vaccine. V was clipped by 3 bases and J by 2 bases; unmatched bases: 5. The CDR3 is 15 amino acids. Germline V lookup: CDR1 SGHRS, CDR2 YFSETQ. Generated by immunoSEQ multiplex PCR, the TCRdb table keeps only in-frame clones and is missing some. Of approximately 110,000 clones listed, about 88% were seen once; the top ten hold 44%. Study-wide results and limits: When two AZD1222 doses had been given, Spike-specific TCR breadth and depth rose. At baseline, just a handful of AZD1222 recipients tested seropositive. At 160-218 and 743-854, vaccine-associated CD4 TCRs were dominant, and they spanned spike.

For this clone: Its antigen is as yet unknown.

Combined were second doses at about 4 or about 12 weeks. The TCR comes from an adult who received the AZD1222 COVID-19 vaccine. This chain links TRBV5-1 with TRBJ2-3; the match to TRBD1 covers 8 bases. Material: peripheral blood, obtained 28 days after the second AZD1222 dose. This CDR3 is CASSSGQGPTDTQYF. The CDR3 DNA follows: TGCGCCAGCAGCTCAGGACAGGGTCCCACAGATACGCAGTATTTT.